The 26 T cell receptor beta chains below all came from one sample that was sequenced in a study of sequential checkpoint blockade in melanoma. Produced via immunoSEQ multiplex PCR; TCRdb's table is partial and in-frame only. The sample comprises about 32,000 clones, roughly 85% of which are singletons, and around a sixth rests with the top ten. The treatment was: randomized to nivolumab then ipilimumab (arm A) or the reverse (arm B). Material: CD8+ T cells sorted from blood (inferred from file names), obtained from a patient given nivolumab and ipilimumab in sequence. Receptors were obtained from a human donor with melanoma.

The chain employs TRBV7-9 and TRBJ1-6; D call uncertain. V shed 2 bases and J shed 0 bases, with 5 bases lying between them. The CDR3 totals 15 residues. From germline, CDR1 is SEHNR and CDR2 FQNEAQ (reference sequence). Here the CDR3 DNA reads TGTGCCAGCAGCTTACCGAGCTCCTATAATTCACCCCTCCACTTT. Protein: CASSLPSSYNSPLHF. Full variable domain (remainder filled in from reference TRBV7-9 and TRBJ1-6): DTGVSQNPRHKITKRGQNVTFRCDPISEHNRLYWYRQTLGQGPEFLTYFQNEAQLEKSRLLSDRFSAERPKGSFSTLEIQRTEQGDSAMYLCASSLPSSYNSPLHFGNGTRLTVT.

The gene calls are TRBV5-4 and TRBJ2-5; TRBD2 agrees at 7 bases. The germline CDR1 and CDR2 sequences are SGHNT and YYREEE (reference sequence). The CDR3 consists of 15 residues. V lost 0 bases and J lost 5; bases outside the gene matches: 7. CDR3 loop: CASSLVSAGVETQYF. The CDR3 bases are TGTGCCAGCAGCTTGGTCTCGGCGGGAGTGGAGACCCAGTACTTC. The full variable domain, completed using reference TRBV5-4 and TRBJ2-5, is ETGVTQSPTHLIKTRGQQVTLRCSSQSGHNTVSWYQQALGQGPQFIFQYYREEENGRGNFPPRFSGLQFPNYSSELNVNALELDDSALYLCASSLVSAGVETQYFGPGTRLLVL.

This chain uses TRBV6-5 with TRBJ2-5, with D perhaps matching TRBD2 (5 bases). From germline, CDR1 is MNHEY and CDR2 SVGAGI. This CDR3 is built from 13 residues. Trimming removed 2 bases from V and 5 bases from J, with 9 bases in between. The CDR3 region is CASSYGERETQYF. The CDR3 region has the DNA TGTGCCAGCAGTTACGGGGAGAGGGAGACCCAGTACTTC.

This clone has just one count. The chain is built from TRBV5-1 and TRBJ2-1; D may be TRBD1 (6 bases). Per germline, CDR1 SGHRS and CDR2 YFSETQ. This CDR3 is 15 amino acids long. The germline V and J ends were trimmed by 4 bases and 3 bases, with 14 bases remaining between them. The CDR3 region is CASSLSQGRYNEQFF. The CDR3 DNA sequence: TGCGCCAGCAGCCTCTCACAGGGCCGCTACAATGAGCAGTTCTTC.

The rearrangement uses TRBV30 and TRBJ2-7, with D possibly matching TRBD2 (6 bases). Germline V lookup: CDR1 GTSNPN, CDR2 SVGIG (reference sequence). This CDR3 has 15 amino acids. Trimming stripped 5 bases from V and 2 bases from J, with 19 bases between. The CDR3 sequence is CAWDNSPSGAYEQYF. DNA of the CDR3: TGTGCCTGGGATAACTCCCCATCGGGGGCCTACGAGCAGTACTTC.

The chain couples TRBV5-1 to TRBJ1-1; TRBD1 matches at 8 bases. The length of the CDR3 is 16 residues. V lost 3 bases to trimming and J lost 2 bases; unmatched junction nucleotides: 9. Germline CDR1 SGHRS, CDR2 YFSETQ. The CDR3 region has the DNA TGCGCCAGCAGCTCGACGAGAGGGACAGGCAACACTGAAGCTTTCTTT. Residues: CASSSTRGTGNTEAFF.

This clone was counted between two and nine times. The rearrangement links TRBV7-9 to TRBJ1-3; TRBD1 aligns across 7 bases. The germline V gene has CDR1 SEHNR and CDR2 FQNEAQ (reference sequence). CDR3 length: 17 residues. The V and J ends lost 5 bases and 0 bases, in that order; junction bases with no gene match: 10. In DNA form, the CDR3 reads TGTGCCAGCAGCCCCTGGGACAGCCGAACCTCTGGAAACACCATATATTTT. Its protein product is CASSPWDSRTSGNTIYF.

The rearrangement uses TRBV10-3 and TRBJ2-2; the D gene is possibly TRBD2 (6 bases). V lost 3 bases, J lost 5 bases, and 16 bases lay in between. The CDR3 has 16 amino acids. Germline V gene lookup returns CDR1 ENHRY and CDR2 SYGVKD. This CDR3 reads CAISEEAGPVTGELFF. The CDR3, as DNA: TGTGCCATCAGTGAAGAGGCGGGGCCCGTGACCGGGGAGCTGTTTTTT.

The table lists this clone with a count of one. The chain uses TRBV6-1 and TRBJ1-6, with TRBD1 as a possible D gene (6 bases). The CDR3 has 17 residues. Germline CDR1 reads MNHNS; CDR2 reads SASEGT. Trimming cost V 4 bases and J 7 bases, with 20 bases left between them. DNA for the CDR3: TGTGCCAGCAGTGGGGAGATCGGGGGGCAGGCGAATTCACCCCTCCACTTT. Its protein is CASSGEIGGQANSPLHF.

The chain joins TRBV30 to TRBJ2-7, with D maybe TRBD2 (5 bases). CDR3 length: 13 amino acids. CDR1 and CDR2 from the germline V gene are GTSNPN and SVGIG (reference sequence). Deletions cut 0 bases from V and 6 bases from J, with 12 bases between. CDR3 sequence (DNA): TGTGCCTGGAGTGTAACCGGGAAGGGCGAGCAGTACTTC. This encodes CAWSVTGKGEQYF.

The V gene is TRBV2, the J gene TRBJ2-3; 9 bases match TRBD2. Germline V gene data show CDR1 as SNHLY and CDR2 as FYNNEI. J gave up 4 bases and V 0 bases, and 2 bases lay outside the gene matches. This CDR3 has 15 residues. The CDR3 region is CASSEAAGGPDTQYF. The CDR3 DNA reads TGTGCCAGCAGTGAAGCCGCGGGGGGGCCAGATACGCAGTATTTT.

The V gene is TRBV27, the J gene TRBJ1-1; 7 positions match TRBD1. With V trimmed by 0 bases and J by 1 base, 5 bases remained unmatched. Per the germline V gene, CDR1 is MNHEY and CDR2 is SMNVEV (reference sequence). CDR3 length: 16 amino acids. The CDR3 region is CASSLSGGLRNTEAFF. The CDR3 coding sequence is TGTGCCAGCAGTTTATCAGGGGGCTTGAGGAACACTGAAGCTTTCTTT.

V and J are TRBV5-6 and TRBJ1-1, with 11 bases matching TRBD1. The ends lost 1 base at V and 9 bases at J; junction bases unmatched: 5. The CDR3 length is 14 residues. Germline CDR1 is SGHDT and CDR2 is YYEEEE. In DNA form, the CDR3 reads TGTGCCAGCAGCTTGCGGGACAGGGGGTATCAAGCTTTCTTT. This sequence encodes CASSLRDRGYQAFF.

V is TRBV19 and J is TRBJ1-1; D is unclear. Per germline, CDR1 LNHDA and CDR2 SQIVND (reference sequence). This CDR3 contains 14 residues. The V end was cut by 0 bases, the J end by 2 bases, with 7 bases between. The CDR3 here is CASSIDLSNTEAFF. The CDR3 nucleotides read TGTGCCAGTAGTATAGATCTGAGTAACACTGAAGCTTTCTTT.

This chain uses TRBV29-1 with TRBJ2-5; weak D call: TRBD2 (7 bases). The CDR3 has 15 residues. Germline V gene lookup returns CDR1 SQVTM and CDR2 ANQGSEA. V gave up 7 bases and J gave up 8 bases, with 26 bases separating them. CDR3 amino acids: CSAERGEWGGDTQYF. CDR3 DNA: TGCAGCGCAGAGCGCGGGGAATGGGGGGGCGACACCCAGTACTTC. Looking up the rest from reference TRBV29-1 and TRBJ2-5 gives the full variable domain: SAVISQKPSRDICQRGTSLTIQCQVDSQVTMMFWYRQQPGQSLTLIATANQGSEATYESGFVIDKFPISRPNLTFSTLTVSNMSPEDSSIYLCSAERGEWGGDTQYFGPGTRLLVL.

The chain has TRBV27 and TRBJ2-3; TRBD2 matches at 7 bases. V dropped 2 bases and J dropped 4; count of bases not matched to a gene: 6. CDR1 is MNHEY and CDR2 is SMNVEV in the germline V gene (reference sequence). The CDR3 sequence is 15 residues long. CDR3 in amino acids: CASSLTSVDADTQYF. Written as DNA, the CDR3 is TGTGCCAGCAGTTTAACTAGCGTGGACGCAGATACGCAGTATTTT.

The chain links TRBV6-6 to TRBJ2-1; D remains ambiguous. The germline V gene encodes CDR1 MNHNY and CDR2 SVGAGI (reference sequence). The V end was cut by 5 bases, the J end by 3 bases, with 8 bases between. The CDR3 runs to 13 residues. In nucleotides, the CDR3 is TGTGCCAGCAGTCCCCTCAGCTACAATGAGCAGTTCTTC. It encodes CASSPLSYNEQFF.

The genes are TRBV4-1 and TRBJ1-1; 7 nucleotides line up with TRBD1. Germline CDR1 MGHRA, CDR2 YSYEKL. The CDR3 totals 13 residues. V dropped 4 bases and J dropped 8; count of bases not matched to a gene: 7. The CDR3 DNA reads TGCGCCAGCAGCCCCCGGACAGGAGGGGAAGCTTTCTTT. This gives the protein CASSPRTGGEAFF.

The CDR3 bases are TGTGCCAGCCGCGACTGGGAGCGCGGGTTAGATGGCTACACCTTC. Translating gives CASRDWERGLDGYTF. The chain recombines TRBV19 with TRBJ1-2; D gene unclear. From germline, CDR1 is LNHDA and CDR2 SQIVND (reference sequence). The CDR3 loop spans 15 amino acids. The V end was cut by 9 bases, the J end by 6 bases, with 23 bases between.

This clone was seen a few times. This same CDR3 is encoded by further DNA sequences in the sample. The chain carries TRBV9 and TRBJ2-3; TRBD2 aligns across 11 bases. Trimming cost V 3 bases and J 4 bases; bases outside gene matches: 4. This CDR3 is built from 15 residues. Germline CDR1 and CDR2: SGDLS and YYNGEE. Here the CDR3 DNA reads TGTGCCAGCAGCGCTAGCGGGGGGAGGGCAGATACGCAGTATTTT. This gives the protein CASSASGGRADTQYF.

This clone was counted once. The V gene is TRBV28, the J gene TRBJ2-7; D is perhaps TRBD1 (6 bases). CDR3 length: 16 residues. Germline assignment: CDR1 MDHEN and CDR2 SYDVKM. The germline V and J ends were trimmed by 4 bases and 2 bases, with 18 bases remaining between them. The CDR3 region is CASSSPSETGPYEQYF. The CDR3 coding sequence is TGTGCCAGCAGTTCCCCGTCTGAGACAGGCCCCTACGAGCAGTACTTC.

The chain recombines TRBV29-1 with TRBJ2-3; TRBD2 aligns across 13 bases. Per germline, CDR1 SQVTM and CDR2 ANQGSEA. This CDR3 comprises 16 residues. Trimming at V came to 2 bases and at J to 4 bases, leaving 6 bases not matched to a gene. The DNA for the CDR3 is TGCAGCGTTGAATGGACTAGCGGGAGAGTTGCAGATACGCAGTATTTT. This encodes CSVEWTSGRVADTQYF.

The chain carries TRBV6-5 and TRBJ2-5, with 7 bases fitting TRBD1. CDR1 MNHEY and CDR2 SVGAGI come from the germline V gene. The CDR3 is 13 residues long. The V gene end was trimmed by 5 bases and the J gene end by 9 bases; junction bases not matched to a gene: 9. The CDR3, as DNA: TGTGCCAGCAGTCTGGGACAGTTCGCGGCCCAGTACTTC. Translated: CASSLGQFAAQYF.

CDR3 coding DNA: TGTGCCAGCAGCCTTCTTGAGACCCAGTACTTC. As protein: CASSLLETQYF. The chain is built from TRBV7-8 and TRBJ2-5; D remains ambiguous. Germline V gene data show CDR1 as SGHVS and CDR2 as FQNEAQ. V was cut by 5 bases and J by 5 bases, with 6 bases left in between. This CDR3 contains 11 residues.

The chain joins TRBV4-1 to TRBJ2-7; D is unresolved. The CDR3 contains 13 residues. CDR1 is MGHRA and CDR2 is YSYEKL in the germline V gene. Deletions cut 4 bases from V and 0 bases from J, with 7 bases between. CDR3 amino acids: CASSPTHSYEQYF. The CDR3 bases are TGCGCCAGCAGCCCCACTCACTCCTACGAGCAGTACTTC.

The sample holds one count of this clone. CDR3 coding DNA: TGTGCCAGCAGCTTGACCGGGACAGGGAGGTACGAGCAGTACTTC. Its protein product is CASSLTGTGRYEQYF. The rearrangement joins TRBV5-5 to TRBJ2-7; 9 positions agree with TRBD1. With 1 base clipped from V and 4 bases from J, the junction kept 6 bases outside the gene matches. CDR1 is SGHKS and CDR2 is YYEKEE in the germline V gene (reference sequence). This CDR3 spans 15 amino acids.